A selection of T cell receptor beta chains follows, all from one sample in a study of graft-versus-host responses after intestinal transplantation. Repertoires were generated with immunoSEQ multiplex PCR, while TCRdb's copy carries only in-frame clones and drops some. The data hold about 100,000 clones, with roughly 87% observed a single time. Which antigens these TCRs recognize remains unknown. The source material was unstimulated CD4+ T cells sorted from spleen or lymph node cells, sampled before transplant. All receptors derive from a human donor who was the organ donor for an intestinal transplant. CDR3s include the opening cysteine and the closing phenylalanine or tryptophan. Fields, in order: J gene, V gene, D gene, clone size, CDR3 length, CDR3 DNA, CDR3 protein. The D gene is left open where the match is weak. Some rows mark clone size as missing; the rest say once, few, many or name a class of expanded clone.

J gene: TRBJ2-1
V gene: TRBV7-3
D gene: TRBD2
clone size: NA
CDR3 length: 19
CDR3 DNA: TGTGCCAGCAGCTTAAACCCCCCCCTACTAGCGGAGCTCGACAATGAGCAGTTCTTC
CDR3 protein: CASSLNPPLLAELDNEQFF

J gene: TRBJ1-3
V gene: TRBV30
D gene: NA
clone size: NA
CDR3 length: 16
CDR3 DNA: TGTGCCTGGAGTGTGGGGGAGAGTTACTCTGGAAACACCATATATTTT
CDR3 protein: CAWSVGESYSGNTIYF

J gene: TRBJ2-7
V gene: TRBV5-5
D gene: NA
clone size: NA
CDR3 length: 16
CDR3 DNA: TGTGCCAGCAGCTTGGGTCCCCAGGCTCAGACCTACGAGCAGTACTTC
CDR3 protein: CASSLGPQAQTYEQYF

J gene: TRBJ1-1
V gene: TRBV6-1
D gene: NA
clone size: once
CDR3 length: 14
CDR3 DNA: TGTGCCAGCAGTGAGATCAGGGGAAGCATGGAAGCTTTCTTT
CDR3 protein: CASSEIRGSMEAFF

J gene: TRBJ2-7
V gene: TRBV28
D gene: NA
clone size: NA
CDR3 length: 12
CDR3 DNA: TGTGCCAGCAGAAGAGACGGCTACGAGCAGTACTTC
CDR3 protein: CASRRDGYEQYF

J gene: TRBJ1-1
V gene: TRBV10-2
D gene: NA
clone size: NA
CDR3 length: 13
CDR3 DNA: TGCGCCAGCAGTGAGTCGAATAGGGCGGCTGCTTTCTTT
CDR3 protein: CASSESNRAAAFF

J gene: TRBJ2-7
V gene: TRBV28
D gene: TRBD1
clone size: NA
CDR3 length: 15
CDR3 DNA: TGTGCCAGCAGTTTAGGCGCAGGGGGCCCCTACGAGCAGTACTTC
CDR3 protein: CASSLGAGGPYEQYF

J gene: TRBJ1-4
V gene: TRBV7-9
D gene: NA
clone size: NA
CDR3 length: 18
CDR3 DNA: TGTGCCAGCAGCTTACAAACCCCGGCAGGACCCTTTATTGAAAAACTGTTTTTT
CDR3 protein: CASSLQTPAGPFIEKLFF

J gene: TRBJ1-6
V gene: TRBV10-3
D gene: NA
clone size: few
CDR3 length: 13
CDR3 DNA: TGTGCCATCAGTGGGGGGCTTAATTCACCCCTCCACTTT
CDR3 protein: CAISGGLNSPLHF

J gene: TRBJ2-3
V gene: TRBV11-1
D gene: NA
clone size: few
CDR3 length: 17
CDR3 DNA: TGTGCCAGCAGCTCACCCCGGGGCTGGGAATCCACAGATACGCAGTATTTT
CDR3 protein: CASSSPRGWESTDTQYF

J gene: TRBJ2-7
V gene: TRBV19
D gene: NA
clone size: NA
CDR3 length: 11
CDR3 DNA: TGTGCCAGTAGTTCCGCCTACGAGCAGTACTTC
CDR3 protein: CASSSAYEQYF

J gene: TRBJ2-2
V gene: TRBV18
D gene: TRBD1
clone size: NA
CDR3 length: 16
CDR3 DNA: TGTGCCAGCTCCCACCTGGACAGGGGGCAGGCCGGGGAGCTGTTTTTT
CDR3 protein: CASSHLDRGQAGELFF

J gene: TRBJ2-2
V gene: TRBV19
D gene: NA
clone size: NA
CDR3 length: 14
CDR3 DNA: TGTGCCAGTAATCGGGGCACTTTAAGCGGGGAGCTGTTTTTT
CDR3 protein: CASNRGTLSGELFF

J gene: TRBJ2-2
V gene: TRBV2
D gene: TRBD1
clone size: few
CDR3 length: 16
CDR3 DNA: TGTGCCAGCAGCATCGGGACAGGGGTAAAGTCCGGGGAGCTGTTTTTT
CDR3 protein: CASSIGTGVKSGELFF

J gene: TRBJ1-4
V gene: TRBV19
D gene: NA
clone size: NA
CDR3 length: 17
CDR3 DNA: TGTGCCAGTACTATGGGGTTTGGGGCAGCCTCTAATGAAAAACTGTTTTTT
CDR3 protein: CASTMGFGAASNEKLFF

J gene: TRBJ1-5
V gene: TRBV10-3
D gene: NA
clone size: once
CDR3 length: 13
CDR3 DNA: TGTGCCACGCAGGGAGGGGTTAATCAGCCCCAGCATTTT
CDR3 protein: CATQGGVNQPQHF

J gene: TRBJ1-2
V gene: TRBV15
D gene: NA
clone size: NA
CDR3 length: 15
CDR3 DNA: TGTGCCACCAGCAGAGGGGGGGGGCTTGACTATGGCTACACCTTC
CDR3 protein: CATSRGGGLDYGYTF

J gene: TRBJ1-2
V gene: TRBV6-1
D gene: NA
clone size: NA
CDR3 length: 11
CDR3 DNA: TGTGCCACCCGAGGAGACTATGGCTACACCTTC
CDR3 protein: CATRGDYGYTF

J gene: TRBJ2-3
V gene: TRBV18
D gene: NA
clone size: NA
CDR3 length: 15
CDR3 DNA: TGTGCCAGCTCACCACCGGGATTGGGACACAATACGCAGTATTTT
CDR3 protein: CASSPPGLGHNTQYF

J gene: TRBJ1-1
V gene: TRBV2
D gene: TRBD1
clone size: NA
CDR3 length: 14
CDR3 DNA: TGTGCCAGCCGGACAGGGACCGGGAACACTGAAGCTTTCTTT
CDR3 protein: CASRTGTGNTEAFF

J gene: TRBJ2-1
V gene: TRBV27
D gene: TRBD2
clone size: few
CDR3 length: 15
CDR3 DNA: TGTGCCAGCAGCGGACTAGCGGGGGCCTACAATGAGCAGTTCTTC
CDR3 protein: CASSGLAGAYNEQFF

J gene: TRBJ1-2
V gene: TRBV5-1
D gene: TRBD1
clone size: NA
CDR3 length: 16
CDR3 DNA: TGCGCCAGCAGCTTGGGGACAGGGACCTTTCTCTATGGCTACACCTTC
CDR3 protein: CASSLGTGTFLYGYTF

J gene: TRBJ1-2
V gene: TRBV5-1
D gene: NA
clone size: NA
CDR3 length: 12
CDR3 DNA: TGCGCCAGCAGCTTGCCCAGCTATGGCTACACCTTC
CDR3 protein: CASSLPSYGYTF

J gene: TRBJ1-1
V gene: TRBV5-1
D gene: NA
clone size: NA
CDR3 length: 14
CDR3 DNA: TGCGCCAGCAGCTTTGAGCAGCAGAACACTGAAGCTTTCTTT
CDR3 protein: CASSFEQQNTEAFF

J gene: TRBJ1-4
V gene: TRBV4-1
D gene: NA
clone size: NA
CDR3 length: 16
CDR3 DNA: TGCGCCAGCAGCCAAGATATGGCGGGGCTTAATGAAAAACTGTTTTTT
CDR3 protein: CASSQDMAGLNEKLFF

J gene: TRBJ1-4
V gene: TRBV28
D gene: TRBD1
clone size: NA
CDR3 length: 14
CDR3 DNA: TGTGCCAGCATCCGACAGGGCTTAAATGAAAAACTGTTTTTT
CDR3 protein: CASIRQGLNEKLFF

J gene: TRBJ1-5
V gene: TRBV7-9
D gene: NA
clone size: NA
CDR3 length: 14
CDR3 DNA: TGTGCCAGCAGCTTAGGGTCAGGGGACCAGCCCCAGCATTTT
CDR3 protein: CASSLGSGDQPQHF

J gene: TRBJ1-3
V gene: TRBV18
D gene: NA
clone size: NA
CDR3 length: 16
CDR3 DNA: TGTGCCAGCTCACGGGGACGGATCATCTCTGGAAACACCATATATTTT
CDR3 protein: CASSRGRIISGNTIYF

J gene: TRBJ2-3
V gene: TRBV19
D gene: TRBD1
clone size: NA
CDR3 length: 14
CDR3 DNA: TGTGCCAGTACGTACGGGACAGGCACAGATACGCAGTATTTT
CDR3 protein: CASTYGTGTDTQYF

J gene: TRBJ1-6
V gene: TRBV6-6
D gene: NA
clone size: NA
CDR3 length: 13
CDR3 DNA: TGTGCCAGCAGTTACTCGACAGGTGCTGCCCTCCACTTT
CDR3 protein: CASSYSTGAALHF

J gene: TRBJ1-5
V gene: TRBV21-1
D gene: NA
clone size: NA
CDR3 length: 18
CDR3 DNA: TGTGCCAGCAGCGATGCGGGACAGGGTTTTGTTTGCAATCAGCCCCAGCATTTT
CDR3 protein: CASSDAGQGFVCNQPQHF

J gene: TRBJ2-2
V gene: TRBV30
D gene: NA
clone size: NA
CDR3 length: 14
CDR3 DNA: TGTGCCTGGAGTGTGGGGAGGAACACCGGGGAGCTGTTTTTT
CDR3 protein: CAWSVGRNTGELFF

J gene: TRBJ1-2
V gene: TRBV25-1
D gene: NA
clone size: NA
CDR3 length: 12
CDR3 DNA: TGTGCCAGCAGTGATCAAAGCTATGGCTACACCTTC
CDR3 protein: CASSDQSYGYTF

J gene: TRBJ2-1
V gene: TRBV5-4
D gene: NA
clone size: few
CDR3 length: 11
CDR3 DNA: TGTGCCAGCAGCTTGGGCAAAGAGCAGTTCTTC
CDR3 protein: CASSLGKEQFF

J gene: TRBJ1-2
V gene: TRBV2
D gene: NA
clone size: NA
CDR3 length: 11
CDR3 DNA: TGTGCCAGCAGTGGTCCTGCTGGCTACACCTTC
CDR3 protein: CASSGPAGYTF

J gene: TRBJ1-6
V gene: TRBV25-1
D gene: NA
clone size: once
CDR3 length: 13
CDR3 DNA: TGTGCCAGCAGTGGACAGACTAATTCACCCCTCCACTTT
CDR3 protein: CASSGQTNSPLHF

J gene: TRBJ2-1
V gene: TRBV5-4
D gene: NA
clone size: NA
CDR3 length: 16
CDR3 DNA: TGTGCCAGCAGCTTGATCGGGGTTGGTCAAATGAATGAGCAGTTCTTC
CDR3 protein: CASSLIGVGQMNEQFF

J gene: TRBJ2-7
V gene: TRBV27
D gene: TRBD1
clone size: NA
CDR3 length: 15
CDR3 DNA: TGTGCCAGCAGCACCGGGACAGGCTACTCCTACGAGCAGTACTTC
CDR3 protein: CASSTGTGYSYEQYF

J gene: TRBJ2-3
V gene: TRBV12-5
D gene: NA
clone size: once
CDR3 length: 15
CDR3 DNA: TGTGCTAGTGGTTTTACAGGGTTTAACACAGATACGCAGTATTTT
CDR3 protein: CASGFTGFNTDTQYF

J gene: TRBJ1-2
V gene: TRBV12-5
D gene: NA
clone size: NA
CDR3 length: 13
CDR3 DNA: TGTGCTAGTGCCCAGGGAGGTAACTATGGCTACACCTTC
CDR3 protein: CASAQGGNYGYTF

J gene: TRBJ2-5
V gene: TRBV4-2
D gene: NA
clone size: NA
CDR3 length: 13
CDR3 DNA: TGTGCCAGCAGCCAAGATTGGTGGGGTGAGCAGTACTTC
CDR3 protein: CASSQDWWGEQYF

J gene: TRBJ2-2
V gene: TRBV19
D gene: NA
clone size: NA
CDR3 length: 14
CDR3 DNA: TGTGCCAGTAGTGAAACCCGGTGGACCGGGGAGCTGTTTTTT
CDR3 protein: CASSETRWTGELFF

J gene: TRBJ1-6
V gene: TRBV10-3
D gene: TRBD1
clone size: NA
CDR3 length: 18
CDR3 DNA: TGTGCCATCAGTGTCAGGGGGCCCGACAGCTCCTATAATTCACCCCTCCACTTT
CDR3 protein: CAISVRGPDSSYNSPLHF